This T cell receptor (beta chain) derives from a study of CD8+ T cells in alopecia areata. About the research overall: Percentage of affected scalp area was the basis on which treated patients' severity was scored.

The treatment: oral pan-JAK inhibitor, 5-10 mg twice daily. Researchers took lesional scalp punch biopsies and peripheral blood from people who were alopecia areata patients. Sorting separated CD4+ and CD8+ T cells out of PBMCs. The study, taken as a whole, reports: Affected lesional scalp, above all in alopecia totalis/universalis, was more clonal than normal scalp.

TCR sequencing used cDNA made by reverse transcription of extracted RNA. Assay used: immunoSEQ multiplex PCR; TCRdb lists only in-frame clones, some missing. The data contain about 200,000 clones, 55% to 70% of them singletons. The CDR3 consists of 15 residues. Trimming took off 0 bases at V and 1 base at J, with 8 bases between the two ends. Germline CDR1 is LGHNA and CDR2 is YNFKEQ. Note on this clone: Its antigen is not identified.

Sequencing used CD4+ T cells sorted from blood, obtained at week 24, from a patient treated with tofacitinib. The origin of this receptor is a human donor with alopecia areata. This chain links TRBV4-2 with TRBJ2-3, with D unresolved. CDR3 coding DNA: TGTGCCAGCAGCCAAGAAAGATCTGGCACAGATACGCAGTATTTT. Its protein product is CASSQERSGTDTQYF.